This T cell receptor (beta chain) was obtained from a study of Graves' ophthalmopathy and Graves' hyperthyroidism. From RNA, the CDR3 regions of TCR beta chains were amplified and sequenced. Second-round multiplex PCR came after a first-round RT-PCR that employed HTBI primers. TCRdb re-analysed the multiplex PCR reads in MiXCR, keeping a single row per CDR3 protein. The sample gives roughly 700,000 distinct CDR3 sequences, roughly 40% of which show up once; 35% to 55% is in the top ten. The authors used Ficoll-Paque density gradient centrifugation to separate PBMCs. The input was around 9 ml of fresh peripheral blood. Only a few counts were recorded for this clonotype. The target antigen is unknown. Study findings and constraints: In blood, most expanded thyroid clonotypes above 0.001 frequency were also detected.

The TCR originated in an adult man with Graves' ophthalmopathy. Sample: peripheral blood.

CDR3 DNA: TGTGCTAGCAGTCAGGATGGCTGGCGTACGCAGTATTTT. Translated, it gives CASSQDGWRTQYF. This chain links TRBV10-3 with TRBJ2-3; no clear D. This CDR3 region has 13 residues. The germline V gene has CDR1 ENHRY and CDR2 SYGVKD.